The 26 T cell receptor beta chains listed next were all sequenced from one sample in a study of blood T cell repertoires in COVID-19 (dated by TCRdb to 2018 to 2021). The library was generated by the immunoSEQ multiplex PCR assay. TCRdb provides this immuneACCESS table in a form limited to in-frame rearrangements. Some clones are lacking; in checked studies, under half of them reflect an unresolved V gene, and why the rest are absent is not known. This sample gives tens of thousands of clones in total; roughly 82% of them show up just once. The leading ten clones occupy approximately 6.8% of the sample. The sequenced material came from peripheral blood. These receptors were taken from a man aged 45-65 years with active or convalescent COVID-19.

The rearrangement uses TRBV10-1 and TRBJ2-7; D ambiguous. In germline, CDR1 is WNHNN, CDR2 SYGVQD (reference sequence). V shed 3 bases and J shed 6 bases, with 15 bases lying between them. This CDR3 contains 14 residues. CDR3 residues: CASSDPVPYCEQYV. CDR3 nucleotide sequence: TGCGCCAGCAGTGACCCCGTCCCCTACTGCGAGCAGTACGTC.

The genes are TRBV6-1 and TRBJ2-1, with 16 nucleotides matching TRBD2. After removal of 2 bases from V and 8 bases from J, the junction contained 9 bases not matched to a gene. CDR3 length: 18 amino acids. Germline values: CDR1 MNHNS, CDR2 SASEGT. The CDR3 region is CASSELQGTSGGVYEQFF. In nucleotides, the CDR3 is TGTGCCAGCAGTGAACTTCAAGGGACTAGCGGGGGGGTATATGAGCAGTTCTTC.

This chain links TRBV19 with TRBJ2-1; 12 nucleotides agree with TRBD2. With 0 bases clipped from V and 0 bases from J, the junction kept 12 bases outside the gene matches. This CDR3 is built from 21 residues. From germline, CDR1 is LNHDA and CDR2 SQIVND (reference sequence). The CDR3 here is CASSIDPGGLAGLSSYNEQFF. DNA of the CDR3: TGTGCCAGTAGTATAGACCCCGGAGGACTAGCGGGGCTCAGCTCCTACAATGAGCAGTTCTTC.

The V and J genes are TRBV27 and TRBJ1-5; 9 nucleotides line up with TRBD1. The length of the CDR3 is 17 residues. V was pared by 4 bases and J by 2 bases, with 9 bases of the junction left unmatched. Germline CDR1 MNHEY, CDR2 SMNVEV (reference sequence). CDR3 sequence: CASSSTQGAKGNQPQHF. The CDR3 bases are TGTGCCAGCAGTTCGACACAGGGGGCCAAGGGCAATCAGCCCCAGCATTTT.

The table lists this clone with a count of one. The rearrangement joins TRBV5-4 to TRBJ1-1; 8 bases fit TRBD1. This CDR3 comprises 13 residues. J lost 5 bases, V lost 4 bases, and 4 bases had no gene match. Germline lookup yields CDR1 SGHNT and CDR2 YYREEE (reference sequence). As DNA, the CDR3 is TGTGCCAGCAGCCCGACAGGGGAAACTGAAGCTTTCTTT. Encoded protein: CASSPTGETEAFF.

This clone was seen only a few times. V is TRBV11-3 and J is TRBJ2-5; 9 bases line up with TRBD2. V shed 2 bases and J 5 bases; nucleotides not matched to a gene: 3. The CDR3 extends over 14 amino acids. Germline values: CDR1 SGHNT, CDR2 YENEEA. The DNA of the CDR3 is TGTGCCAGCAGCTTAACCAGCGGGGGGGAGACCCAGTACTTC. Its translation: CASSLTSGGETQYF.

The genes are TRBV3-1 (or the pseudogene TRBV3-2) and TRBJ2-1; 10 bases line up with TRBD2. CDR3 length equals 18 residues. With 0 bases clipped from V and 0 bases from J, the junction kept 5 bases outside the gene matches. The germline CDR1 and CDR2 sequences are LGHDT and YNNKEL (reference sequence). The CDR3 bases are TGTGCCAGCAGCCAAGATAGCGGGGGGCCAAGCTCCTACAATGAGCAGTTCTTC. This encodes CASSQDSGGPSSYNEQFF.

This clone has just a few counts. V usage is TRBV28 and J usage is TRBJ1-3; 8 bases agree with TRBD1. Germline V CDR1 and CDR2: MDHEN, SYDVKM. Trimming took 4 bases from V and 3 from J; bases not matched to a gene: 5. The CDR3 runs 15 residues. This chain's CDR3 is CASSSGQGDGNTIYF. The CDR3 DNA reads TGTGCCAGCAGTTCCGGACAGGGTGATGGAAACACCATATATTTT.

The chain is built from TRBV5-1 and TRBJ1-5, with a tentative D call TRBD1 (5 bases). The germline V gene encodes CDR1 SGHRS and CDR2 YFSETQ. This CDR3 has 15 amino acids. The V end was cut by 0 bases, the J end by 4 bases, with 11 bases between. CDR3 loop: CASSLEGDCNQPQHF. In DNA, the CDR3 is TGCGCCAGCAGCTTGGAAGGGGATTGTAATCAGCCCCAGCATTTT.

This chain joins TRBV5-1 and TRBJ2-3, with 7 bases identical to TRBD2. CDR3 length: 14 amino acids. V lost 4 bases and J lost 3; bases outside the gene matches: 5. Germline CDR1 and CDR2: SGHRS and YFSETQ. DNA for the CDR3: TGCGCCAGCAGCCCTGGACTAGTGACAGATACGCAGTATTTT. Its protein is CASSPGLVTDTQYF.

CDR3 nucleotide sequence: TGCGCCAGCAGCTTTAGCGGGGGGCAAGAGACCCAGTACTTC. It specifies CASSFSGGQETQYF. This chain connects TRBV5-1 to TRBJ2-5, with 10 bases identical to TRBD2. V gave up 2 bases and J gave up 2 bases; unmatched junction bases: 0. This CDR3 comprises 14 residues. Germline V CDR1 and CDR2: SGHRS, YFSETQ. The full variable domain, in which reference TRBV5-1 and TRBJ2-5 provide the parts outside the CDR3, is KAGVTQTPRYLIKTRGQQVTLSCSPISGHRSVSWYQQTPGQGLQFLFEYFSETQRNKGNFPGRFSGRQFSNSRSEMNVSTLELGDSALYLCASSFSGGQETQYFGPGTRLLVL.

The V and J genes are TRBV2 and TRBJ1-1; D not resolved. Germline V gene data show CDR1 as SNHLY and CDR2 as FYNNEI. Between the trimmed V and J ends, which lost 5 bases and 10 bases, there was a span of 11 bases. The CDR3 totals 11 residues. The CDR3 sequence: CASSFASGAFF. CDR3 in DNA: TGTGCCAGCAGTTTTGCCAGTGGAGCTTTCTTT.

The chain couples TRBV7-2 to TRBJ1-1; TRBD1 agrees at 11 bases. J gave up 0 bases and V 7 bases, and 4 bases lay outside the gene matches. In germline, CDR1 is SGHTA, CDR2 FQGNSA. The CDR3 covers 15 residues. CDR3 sequence: CASNLGQGVNTEAFF. The DNA for the CDR3 is TGTGCCAGCAACCTGGGACAGGGGGTGAACACTGAAGCTTTCTTT.

V gene TRBV7-2 combines with J gene TRBJ2-1; TRBD2 matches 10 bases. This CDR3 has 15 amino acids. The germline V gene has CDR1 SGHTA and CDR2 FQGNSA. V shed 5 bases, J shed 2 bases, and the junction held 3 bases outside the gene matches. The CDR3 protein is CASSPGLAAYNEQFF. The CDR3 nucleotides read TGTGCCAGCAGCCCCGGACTAGCGGCCTACAATGAGCAGTTCTTC.

This chain links TRBV5-1 with TRBJ2-5; D not resolved. The V gene lost 0 bases and the J gene lost 4 bases, with 4 bases spanning the gap. Germline CDR1 and CDR2: SGHRS and YFSETQ. The CDR3 spans 12 residues. Here the CDR3 DNA reads TGCGCCAGCAGCTTGGACGGAGAGACCCAGTACTTC. It codes for CASSLDGETQYF.

This chain connects TRBV6-2 or TRBV6-3 to TRBJ1-6; D is unclear. The CDR3 loop spans 12 amino acids. Germline assignment: CDR1 MNHEY and CDR2 SVGEGT. The V and J ends lost 3 bases and 12 bases respectively, with 9 bases between them. The CDR3 region has the DNA TGTGCCAGCAGTTATGAGCGGGGACCCCTCCACTTT. It encodes CASSYERGPLHF.

In its sample, this clone was seen once. This rearrangement joins TRBV28 to TRBJ1-6; D is ambiguous. Germline CDR1 MDHEN, CDR2 SYDVKM. The CDR3 is 14 residues long. V dropped 3 bases and J dropped 5 bases, with 8 bases sitting between them. CDR3 sequence (DNA): TGTGCCAGCAGTTTCGGTCGGGATAATTCACCCCTCCACTTT. This encodes CASSFGRDNSPLHF.

DNA of the CDR3: TGTGCCAGCAGAAGACAGGCCTCTGGGGCCAACGTCCTGACTTTC. Translation gives CASRRQASGANVLTF. This rearrangement joins TRBV6-5 to TRBJ2-6; D might be TRBD1 (6 bases). Trimming pared 6 bases from V and 0 bases from J, leaving 9 bases between. Germline CDR1 reads MNHEY; CDR2 reads SVGAGI. The CDR3 covers 15 residues.

The V call is TRBV18, the J call TRBJ2-1, with D hard to call. Germline V gene sequence: CDR1 KGHSH, CDR2 LQKENI. CDR3 length: 11 amino acids. Trimming pared 3 bases from V and 7 bases from J, leaving 4 bases between. The CDR3 sequence: CASSPVNEQFF. In DNA, the CDR3 is TGTGCCAGCTCACCCGTGAATGAGCAGTTCTTC.

The CDR3 loop reads CAISDLTSGGGDTQYF. Here the CDR3 DNA reads TGTGCCATCAGTGATTTAACTAGCGGGGGGGGTGATACGCAGTATTTT. The chain employs TRBV10-3 and TRBJ2-3, with 13 bases lining up with TRBD2. Trimming at V came to 3 bases and at J to 6 bases, leaving 6 bases not matched to a gene. Per germline, CDR1 ENHRY and CDR2 SYGVKD. The CDR3 length is 16 residues.

This clone has a single count. The chain carries TRBV27 and TRBJ2-3, with 9 bases matching TRBD1. V was clipped by 2 bases and J by 5 bases; unmatched bases: 5. This CDR3 comprises 15 residues. Germline loops: CDR1 MNHEY, CDR2 SMNVEV (reference sequence). CDR3 in amino acids: CASSLPGQGIDTQYF. Here the CDR3 DNA reads TGTGCCAGCAGTTTACCGGGACAGGGAATAGATACGCAGTATTTT.

The chain joins TRBV28 to TRBJ2-3; TRBD2 matches 7 bases. Germline V gene lookup returns CDR1 MDHEN and CDR2 SYDVKM. V shed 10 bases, J shed 3 bases, and the junction held 10 bases outside the gene matches. The CDR3 contains 14 residues. CDR3 residues: CATLAGGSTDTQYF. In DNA, the CDR3 is TGTGCCACCCTCGCGGGCGGGAGTACAGATACGCAGTATTTT.

This chain joins TRBV30 and TRBJ1-5, with D uncertain. Trimming pared 3 bases from V and 1 base from J, leaving 7 bases between. Germline V gene data show CDR1 as GTSNPN and CDR2 as SVGIG (reference sequence). CDR3 length: 13 amino acids. The CDR3 spells CAWSGGSNQPQHF. The CDR3 region has the DNA TGTGCCTGGAGCGGCGGAAGCAATCAGCCCCAGCATTTT.

This chain uses TRBV21-1 with TRBJ1-1; the table gives TRBD1 as D, unverified against the DNA. TRBV21-1 is an annotated pseudogene. This CDR3 comprises 12 residues. The DNA for the CDR3 is TGTGCCATTCCGACATTGAACACTGAAGCTTTCTTT. It codes for CAIPTLNTEAFF.

J is TRBJ1-3 and V is TRBV30; the D is unclear. CDR1 GTSNPN and CDR2 SVGIG come from the germline V gene (reference sequence). This CDR3 is 13 amino acids long. Trimming pared 4 bases from V and 0 bases from J, leaving 7 bases between. CDR3 in DNA: TGTGCCTGGACAGCTAGCTCTGGAAACACCATATATTTT. It yields the protein CAWTASSGNTIYF.

The rearrangement links TRBV4-1 to TRBJ2-1, with 8 bases lining up with TRBD2. This CDR3 has 15 residues. The J segment lost 6 bases and the V segment lost 1 base, leaving 5 bases of the junction unmatched. Per the germline V gene, CDR1 is MGHRA and CDR2 is YSYEKL. The CDR3 region is CASSQVGTRTNEQFF. The CDR3 coding sequence is TGCGCCAGCAGCCAAGTTGGGACTAGGACCAATGAGCAGTTCTTC.